The source of this TCR beta chain is a study of cytomegalovirus exposure and HLA in healthy donors. The CDR3 spans 19 residues. The germline V gene encodes CDR1 MNHNS and CDR2 SASEGT. It was with 60 Vbeta and 13 Jbeta primers that the PCR ran. Profiling relied on immunoSEQ multiplex PCR, and the TCRdb table lists in-frame clones only, not all of them. The sample lists about 120,000 clones; around 80% were seen once. Of note for this clone: Compared with germline, one end of the junction differs, possibly owing to a read error.

Sequenced sample: PBMCs. J is TRBJ2-6 and V is TRBV6-1; 10 bases are shared with TRBD2. This sequence originates from a man between 25 and 39 years old in good health and CMV-seropositive. The CDR3 sequence: CASSELMSGGASGANVLIF. In DNA, the CDR3 is TGTGCCAGCAGTGAACTTATGAGCGGGGGGGCCTCTGGGGCCAACGTCCTGATTTTC.